Below, 2 T cell receptor beta chains from the same sample are listed, as sequenced in a study of immune evolution from preneoplasia to lung adenocarcinoma. Measured with immunoSEQ multiplex PCR; TCRdb has only the in-frame clones, and not every one. The data contain 6,200 or so clones, around 76% of them singletons. The sample consisted of FFPE minimally invasive lung adenocarcinoma tissue. The source is a person aged 65 to 85 with lung adenocarcinoma.

V is TRBV28 and J is TRBJ1-6, with D possibly matching TRBD1 (6 bases). Looked up from germline, CDR1 is MDHEN and CDR2 is SYDVKM. The CDR3 has 14 amino acids. The V and J ends lost 7 bases and 7 bases respectively, with 14 bases between them. In DNA form, the CDR3 reads TGTGCCAGCAAGGCCGGACAGAGGAATTCACCCCTCCACTTT. Translation: CASKAGQRNSPLHF.

In this sample, this clone turned up once. V and J are TRBV18 and TRBJ2-7; 10 bases fit TRBD1. The CDR3 sequence is 15 residues long. Germline trimming cut 4 bases from V and 3 bases from J; bases unmatched to any gene: 6. The germline gives CDR1 KGHSH, CDR2 LQKENI. CDR3 DNA: TGTGCCAGCTCACAAGACAGGGGGCCTTACTACGAGCAGTACTTC. Translated, it gives CASSQDRGPYYEQYF.